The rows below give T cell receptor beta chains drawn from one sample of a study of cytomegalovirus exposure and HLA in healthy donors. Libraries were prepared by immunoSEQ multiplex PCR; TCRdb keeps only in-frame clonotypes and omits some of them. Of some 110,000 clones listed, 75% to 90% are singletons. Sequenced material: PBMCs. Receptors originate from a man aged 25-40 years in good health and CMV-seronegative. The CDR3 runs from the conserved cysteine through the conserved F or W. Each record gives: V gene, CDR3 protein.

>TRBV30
CAWSAGGRNTIYF
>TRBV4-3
CASSQDRGGGSYNEQFF
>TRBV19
CASSIKAGGANTGELFF
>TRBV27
CASSQDTYNEQFF
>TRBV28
CASSSDPGGGNYGYTF
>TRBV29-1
CSVETGSGNTIYF
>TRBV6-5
CASKQGAVLETQYF
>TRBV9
CASSILARYTDTQYF
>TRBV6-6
CATSGAGETQYF
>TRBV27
CASSARDYRTDTQYF
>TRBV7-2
CASSLASGAIGYTF
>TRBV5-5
CASSLSLGGGTGELFF
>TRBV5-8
CASSLWTDSYEQYF
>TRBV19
CASSMEGDFTGELFF
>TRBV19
CASRDRGTYGYTF
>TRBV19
CASSAGQSNTGELFF
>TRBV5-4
CASSLPGRKSGANVLTF
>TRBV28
CASSLGGSTEAFF
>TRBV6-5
CASSYSFSEQPYEQYF
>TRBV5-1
CASSLVEGTGWEKLFF
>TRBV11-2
CASSLDQGGAGTDTQYF
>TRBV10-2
CASTPTGATSYEQYF
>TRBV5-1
CASTGTSGGASWGNEQFF
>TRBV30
CAWRLAGGTGELFF
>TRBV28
CASSLLTVGSGVGQPQHF
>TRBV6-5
CASSDRENQPQHF
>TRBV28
CASSLVGQPNTEAFF
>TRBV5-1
CASSGPKPGTDTQYF
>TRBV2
CASSPISGMNTEAFF
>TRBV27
CASSRDRGDTGELFF
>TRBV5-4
CASSPRGGSYEQYF
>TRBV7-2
CASTIPGGFQPQHF
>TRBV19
CASTPRGTDTQYF
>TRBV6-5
CASTSWGGANTEAFF
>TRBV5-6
CASSFPTRNYEQYF
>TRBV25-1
CASSAPPWDNHPYEQYF
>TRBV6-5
CATQGNYNEQFF
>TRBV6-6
CASSKEKAAYEQYF
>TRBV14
CASSQRSGLAGADTQYF
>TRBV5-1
CASSLRGTEAFF
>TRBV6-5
CASSYYSGGEYEQYF
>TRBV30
CAWRRGKNYGYTF
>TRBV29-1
CSVGDRDYEQYF
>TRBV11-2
CASSLSGLAGEGYEQYF
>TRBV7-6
CASSSRDSLGYEQYF
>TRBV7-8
CASSLVSGGADTGELFF
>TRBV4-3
CASSQGQGRNTIYF
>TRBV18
CASSLSGARQFF
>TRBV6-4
CASSDGTGGADTQYF
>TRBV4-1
CASSRGTGEEQYF
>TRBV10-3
CAISERGTRGKETQYF
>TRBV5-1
CASSSGVAGSHEQYF
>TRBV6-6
CASSYSTQAVRF
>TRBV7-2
CASSFGTKDTQYF
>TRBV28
CASEPGQGVDEQYF
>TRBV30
CARTDTVNTEAFF